A selection of T cell receptor beta chains follows, all from one sample in a study of T cells of healthy individuals. TCRdb reprocessed the 5' RACE reads with MiXCR, giving one entry per CDR3 protein. The profile shows fewer than 75,000 distinct CDR3 sequences, around 15% of them singletons. The receptors derive from a human donor in good health. Each CDR3 is given with its conserved first and last residue. A D gene is named only where the DNA matches it firmly. Rows may omit the clone size; those that give it use once, few, many or a size class.

v_gene	d_gene	j_gene	abundance	CDR3nt	CDR3aa
TRBV7-2	TRBD1	TRBJ2-3	few	TGTGCCAGCAGCCTGGGACAGGGGCCAGATACGCAGTATTTT	CASSLGQGPDTQYF
TRBV6-1	.	TRBJ2-1	few	TGTGCCAGCAGCTGGGGCGGGGATGAGCAGTTCTTC	CASSWGGDEQFF
TRBV7-6	.	TRBJ2-1	.	TGTGCCAGCAGCTTAGATGCGACTGCATACAATGAGCAGTTCTTC	CASSLDATAYNEQFF
TRBV24-1	TRBD1	TRBJ2-2	few	TGTGCCACCAGTGACCCGGACAGGGGGACCGGGGAGCTGTTTTTT	CATSDPDRGTGELFF
TRBV4-1	.	TRBJ2-7	few	TGCGCCAGCAGCCGCCTTCCTCCAGGGATTGTCTACGAGCAGTACTTC	CASSRLPPGIVYEQYF
TRBV25-1	.	TRBJ2-2	many	TGTGCCAGCAGTGACCCGGTTTATGGGGAGCTGTTTTTT	CASSDPVYGELFF
TRBV5-1	TRBD1	TRBJ1-1	many	TGCGCCAGCAGCTCGGAAGTGCCAGGGGGCGAAGCTTTCTTT	CASSSEVPGGEAFF
TRBV6-2/TRBV6-3	.	TRBJ2-3	few	TGTGCCAGCAGTCACTCATATGCAGATACGCAGTATTTT	CASSHSYADTQYF
TRBV18	.	TRBJ1-5	many	TGTGCCAGCTCACCGTCGCGGGGTAAGGGGAATCAGCCCCAGCATTTT	CASSPSRGKGNQPQHF
TRBV11-3	.	TRBJ2-1	.	TGTGCCAGCAGCTTAGATAGATTCGCGGGGGCGCAATTC	CASSLDRFAGAQF
TRBV20-1	.	TRBJ2-7	.	TGCAGTGCTAGGCGGAGTGGCTACCAGGGAGGTGAGCAGTACTTC	CSARRSGYQGGEQYF
TRBV12-3/TRBV12-4	.	TRBJ2-1	.	TGTGCCAGCAGTCCCACCTACAATGAGCAGTTCTTC	CASSPTYNEQFF
TRBV7-2	TRBD1	TRBJ2-7	many	TGTGCCAGCAGCTCCCTACCGGGACAGAGATACGAGCAGTACTTC	CASSSLPGQRYEQYF
TRBV14	.	TRBJ1-2	many	TGTGCCAGCAGCCAAGTGCAATTGATGTTCGGGGGCAGTGATGGCTACACCTTC	CASSQVQLMFGGSDGYTF
TRBV25-1	TRBD2	TRBJ2-3	many	TGTGCCAGCAGTGAATTGAAGCGGGAGGGCCGAGGAGATACGCAGTATTTT	CASSELKREGRGDTQYF
TRBV20-1	.	TRBJ1-1	many	TGCAGTGCTACCGTATGGGGGGAATCTGAAGCTTTCTTT	CSATVWGESEAFF
TRBV18	TRBD1	TRBJ1-2	.	TGTGCCAGCTCACCCAGCGAGGGTGAGGGGGCGGGCGGCTACACCTTC	CASSPSEGEGAGGYTF
TRBV5-6	.	TRBJ2-2	.	TGTGCCAGCTCCGGGTCGGGGATCGGGGAGCTGTTTTTT	CASSGSGIGELFF
TRBV12-3/TRBV12-4	TRBD2	TRBJ2-3	many	TGTGCCAGCAGTTCTAGTGGCAGGACTAGCGGGGGAGATACGCAGTATTTT	CASSSSGRTSGGDTQYF
TRBV7-3	.	TRBJ2-5	many	TGTGCCAGCAGCAAGGGAGTAGGAGAGACCCAGTACTTC	CASSKGVGETQYF
TRBV12-5	.	TRBJ1-1	.	TGTGCTAGTGGCTTCCCCAGCACTGAAGCTTTCTTT	CASGFPSTEAFF
TRBV19	.	TRBJ1-4	.	TGTGCCAGTAGTTTCAGTCTGAATAATGAAAAACTGTTTTTT	CASSFSLNNEKLFF
TRBV7-9	TRBD1	TRBJ2-5	.	TGTGCCAGCAGCTTACTGGGACAGAGACAAGAGACCCAGTACTTC	CASSLLGQRQETQYF
TRBV6-5	.	TRBJ1-1	.	TGTGCCAGCAGTTACTCGTGGGGGGAAAAAGCTTTCTTT	CASSYSWGEKAFF
TRBV7-8	TRBD2	TRBJ2-1	few	TGTGCCAGCAGCTTGGGACTAGCGGGAGGGCCAGGGACCTACAATGAGCAGTTCTTC	CASSLGLAGGPGTYNEQFF
TRBV11-2	.	TRBJ1-2	many	TGTGCCAGCAGTCGATACGGGCAGGGGATAGGGTATGGCTACACCTTC	CASSRYGQGIGYGYTF
TRBV5-1	TRBD1	TRBJ1-5	few	TGCGCCAGCAGCTTGGGGGACAGGTCGGAGCATTTT	CASSLGDRSEHF
TRBV25-1	.	TRBJ1-5	many	TGTGCCAGCAGTGAGCCAGACGGGAAACACAATCAGCCCCAGCATTTT	CASSEPDGKHNQPQHF
TRBV7-8	TRBD2	TRBJ2-1	.	TGTGCCAGCAGCTTAACCGGGACTAGCGGTTGGAATGAGCAGTTCTTC	CASSLTGTSGWNEQFF
TRBV2	TRBD2	TRBJ2-3	many	TGTGCCAGCAGTGAGTGGGCTAGCGGGCAAAGCACAGATACGCAGTATTTT	CASSEWASGQSTDTQYF
TRBV7-2	.	TRBJ1-1	.	TGTGCCAGCAGCTTAATCACGGCCATGAACACTGAAGCTTTCTTT	CASSLITAMNTEAFF
TRBV7-3	TRBD2	TRBJ2-1	few	TGTGCCAGCAGCACTAGCGGCTCCTACAATGAGCAGTTCTTC	CASSTSGSYNEQFF
TRBV6-5	.	TRBJ2-5	.	TGTGCCAGCAGTTGGGCCTTGCAAGAGACCCAGTACTTC	CASSWALQETQYF
TRBV3-1	.	TRBJ1-3	few	TGTGCCAGCAGCCAGCCGAGGACAGACCGCTCTGGAAACACCATATATTTT	CASSQPRTDRSGNTIYF
TRBV2	TRBD1	TRBJ2-7	.	TGTGCCAGCAGTGAAGCCCGTCTCGGGCAGGGGGTCCGCGAGCAGTACTTC	CASSEARLGQGVREQYF
TRBV6-5	TRBD1	TRBJ2-7	once	TGTGCCAGCTGGGACAGACAGGCCGAGCAGTACTTC	CASWDRQAEQYF
TRBV20-1	.	TRBJ1-5	.	TGCAGTGCTAGATGGGGGGGTGAATATCAGCCCCAGCATTTT	CSARWGGEYQPQHF
TRBV10-1	.	TRBJ1-1	many	TGCGCCAGCAGTGGACTTAACACTGAAGCTTTCTTT	CASSGLNTEAFF
TRBV2	.	TRBJ1-1	few	TGTGCCAGCAGTGAAAACCCAACTGAAGCTTTCTTT	CASSENPTEAFF
TRBV6-2/TRBV6-3	.	TRBJ2-1	many	TGTGCCAGCAGACCCGACCGGAGCTCCTACAATGAGCAGTTCTTC	CASRPDRSSYNEQFF
TRBV11-2	.	TRBJ1-1	many	TGTGCCAGCAGCTTTAGGGCTACAGACACTGAAGCTTTCTTT	CASSFRATDTEAFF
TRBV6-2/TRBV6-3	.	TRBJ2-1	.	TGTGCCAGCAGTTATAGGCCTGGGGAGCAGTTCTTC	CASSYRPGEQFF
TRBV28	.	TRBJ1-5	many	TGTGCCAGCAGTCCATTTAATAGCAATCAGCCCCAGCATTTT	CASSPFNSNQPQHF
TRBV3-1	.	TRBJ2-4	few	TGTGCCAGCAGCCAACTTCTGGGTCCAGGTACCCAAGAGGAGAACATTCAGTACTTC	CASSQLLGPGTQEENIQYF
TRBV4-2	TRBD1	TRBJ1-2	few	TGTGCCAGCAGCCAAGAGTCGAGGGGGCGGAACTATGGCTACACCTTC	CASSQESRGRNYGYTF
TRBV5-1	.	TRBJ2-7	.	TGCGCCAGCAGCTGGACGGAGCGTAGCTCCTACGAGCAGTACTTC	CASSWTERSSYEQYF
TRBV18	.	TRBJ2-5	few	TGTGCCAGCTCGGAGGGAGGGACCCAGTACTTC	CASSEGGTQYF
TRBV24-1	.	TRBJ1-2	many	TGTGCCACCAGTGGCGGGGGGCCAAACTATGGCTACACCTTC	CATSGGGPNYGYTF
TRBV7-9	.	TRBJ2-7	many	TGTGCCAGCTCACGGACTCGCTACGAGCAGTACTTC	CASSRTRYEQYF
TRBV9	.	TRBJ2-3	many	TGTGCCAGCAGCGTAGATGGGGCCCGCACAGATACGCAGTATTTT	CASSVDGARTDTQYF
TRBV6-5	.	TRBJ2-3	.	TGTGCCAGCAGTTACTCGATCGGACAAAAAGATACGCAGTATTTT	CASSYSIGQKDTQYF
TRBV6-6	.	TRBJ2-3	.	TGTGCCAGCAGTGATACCTATAGGGATACGCAGTATTTT	CASSDTYRDTQYF
TRBV6-5	TRBD2	TRBJ2-7	.	TGTGCCAGCAGTTATGAGCGGGGGGATACCTACGAGCAGTACTTC	CASSYERGDTYEQYF